This T cell receptor beta chain was sequenced in a study of blood T cell repertoires in COVID-19. Study background: Collection of acute and convalescent COVID-19 samples took place in the United States, Italy and Spain.

TCRdb's copy holds only in-frame clones and misses some; the assay was immunoSEQ multiplex PCR. The sample consists of 20,000 to 25,000 clones, approximately 84% of them appearing once. This sequence originates from a man in his forties or fifties with acute or convalescent COVID-19. Specimen: peripheral blood.

CDR3 amino acids: CASSNRVNEQFF. Written as DNA, the CDR3 is TGTGCCAGCAGCAACAGGGTCAATGAGCAGTTCTTC. The chain carries TRBV12-3 or TRBV12-4 and TRBJ2-1, with D possibly TRBD1 on 6 matching bases. V was trimmed by 6 bases and J by 6 bases, leaving 9 bases between them. This CDR3 comprises 12 residues.